What follows describes a single TCR beta chain. This record comes from a study of CD8 T cells in Susac syndrome. The CDR3 extends over 13 amino acids. Germline V lookup: CDR1 DFQATT, CDR2 SNEGSKA (reference sequence). V lost 3 bases, J lost 4 bases, and 10 bases lay in between. With random hexamers, reverse transcription was performed on roughly 0.5 to 1 ug of RNA. In TCRdb, the immunoSEQ multiplex PCR reads were re-called with MiXCR into one record per CDR3 protein. The data show about 240,000 distinct CDR3 sequences, 90% to 97% seen once. Source material: CD4+ T cells from PBMCs. The chain is built from TRBV20-1 and TRBJ1-3; D gene ambiguous. This sequence originates from a human donor with Susac syndrome. The chain's CDR3 is CSARTIPGNTIYF. CDR3 nucleotides: TGCAGTGCTAGGACTATCCCCGGAAACACCATATATTTT.